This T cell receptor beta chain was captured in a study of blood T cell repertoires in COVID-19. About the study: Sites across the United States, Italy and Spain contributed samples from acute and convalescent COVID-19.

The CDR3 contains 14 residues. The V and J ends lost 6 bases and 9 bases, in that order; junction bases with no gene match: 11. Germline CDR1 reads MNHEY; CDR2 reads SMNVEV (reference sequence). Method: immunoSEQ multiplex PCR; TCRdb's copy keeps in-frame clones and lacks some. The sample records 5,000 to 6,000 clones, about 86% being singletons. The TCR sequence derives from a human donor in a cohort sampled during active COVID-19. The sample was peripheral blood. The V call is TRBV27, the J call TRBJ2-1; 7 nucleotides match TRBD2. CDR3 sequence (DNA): TGTGCCAGCAGCCCCTGGGGAGGGTACGGTGAGCAGTTCTTC. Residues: CASSPWGGYGEQFF.